The T cell receptor beta chain under discussion was sequenced for a study of cytomegalovirus exposure and HLA in healthy donors. Researchers ran the PCR with 60 Vbeta and 13 Jbeta primers. Assay: immunoSEQ multiplex PCR; the TCRdb copy retains only in-frame clones and omits some. The table has 150,000 to 200,000 clones, approximately 86% seen once. As to this clone: Its antigen is not known. Other DNA sequences of this sample code for an identical CDR3.

Notes on the study in general: Cytomegalovirus association was assigned to about 150 TCR beta chains. Associated with HLA alleles at 0.05 false discovery rate in a later analysis were approximately 17,000 TCR beta sequences. By a later analysis, the bulk of CMV-associated TCR beta chains appeared HLA-restricted. It was in a later analysis that TCR association rates were seen to vary by HLA locus, highest for DRB1 and lowest for HLA-C.

The CDR3 length is 15 residues. Germline V gives CDR1 MNHEY, CDR2 SVGAGI. The junction had 7 bases not matched to a gene; V was cut back by 4 bases and J by 7 bases. The receptor comes from a young woman in good health and CMV-seronegative. Sequencing was done on a sample of PBMCs. The chain links TRBV6-5 to TRBJ1-5; TRBD1 matches 10 bases. CDR3 in amino acids: CASSSGQGRRQPQHF. The CDR3 region has the DNA TGTGCCAGCAGTTCGGGACAGGGGAGAAGGCAGCCCCAGCATTTT.